This entry features one T cell receptor (beta chain) sequence. What it binds is unknown. The CDR3 has 14 amino acids. V lost 8 bases and J lost 8; bases outside the gene matches: 17. Germline V gives CDR1 SQVTM, CDR2 ANQGSEA. Unsorted bulk tissue, roughly 20-32 mg of it, served as the source for co-extraction of RNA and DNA. Primary liver carcinoma, confirmed by histopathology, was surgically resected. Patients were chronically HBV-infected and treatment-naive. The data derive from a study of tumor-infiltrating lymphocytes in primary liver carcinoma. Study context: The five patients, who were men and women, ranged in age from 30 to 69 years.

Starting from approximately 470 ng of total RNA, TCR beta cDNA was produced with a primer in the constant region. ARM-PCR was slightly modified, and three nested multiplex PCR rounds with it gave rise to the TCR beta libraries. Amplification in the first two PCR rounds was performed using TRBV1-TRBV30 forward primers and a C-beta reverse primer for roughly 9 cycles each. TCRdb analysed the multiplex PCR reads with MiXCR anew, one entry per CDR3 protein. Found here are 95,000 to 150,000 distinct CDR3 sequences, about two thirds of them singletons; the top ten hold about 8%. Study-wide points: Compared with blood, tumor repertoires held significantly more in their top 250 clones.

The sequence was collected from an older woman with primary liver carcinoma and hepatitis B virus infection. The chain joins TRBV29-1 to TRBJ1-2; 7 nucleotides line up with TRBD1. Sequenced: tumor-adjacent normal liver tissue. CDR3 protein: CSLWAQGGCEGYTF. CDR3 nucleotide sequence: TGCAGCCTTTGGGCCCAGGGGGGGTGCGAAGGCTACACCTTC.